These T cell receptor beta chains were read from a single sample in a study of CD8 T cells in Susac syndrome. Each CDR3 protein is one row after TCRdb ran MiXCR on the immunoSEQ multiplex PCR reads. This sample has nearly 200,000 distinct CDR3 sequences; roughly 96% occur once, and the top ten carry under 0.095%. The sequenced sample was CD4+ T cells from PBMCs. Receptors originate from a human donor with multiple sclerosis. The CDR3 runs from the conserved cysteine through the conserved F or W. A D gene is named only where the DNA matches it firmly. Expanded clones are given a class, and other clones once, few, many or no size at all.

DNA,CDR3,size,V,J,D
TGTGCCAGCAGCTTGGTAGGGAGTAGCAATGAGCAGTTCTTC,CASSLVGSSNEQFF,.,TRBV5-4,TRBJ2-1,.
TGTGCCAGCAACGACCAGGCAGGTTATAATTCACCCCTCCACTTT,CASNDQAGYNSPLHF,.,TRBV3-1,TRBJ1-6,.
TGTGCCAGTGACCCGGGACAGGGTTGGGAAAAACTGTTTTTT,CASDPGQGWEKLFF,.,TRBV7-9,TRBJ1-4,TRBD1
TGTGCCTGGAGTGTTGCAGGGGCCTATAATTCACCCCTCCACTTT,CAWSVAGAYNSPLHF,once,TRBV30,TRBJ1-6,.
TGCAGTGCTACACGGGAATACGAGCAGTACTTC,CSATREYEQYF,once,TRBV20-1,TRBJ2-7,.
TGCAGCGGAGGACAGGGTTCCACTGAAGCTTTCTTT,CSGGQGSTEAFF,.,TRBV29-1,TRBJ1-1,TRBD1
TGTGCCAGCAGCAGAGACAATAGGGTGCAGGAGTACTTC,CASSRDNRVQEYF,.,TRBV5-4,TRBJ2-4,.
TGTGCCAGCAGTTACCCGGGACAGGGTGATCAGCCCCAGCATTTT,CASSYPGQGDQPQHF,once,TRBV6-5,TRBJ1-5,TRBD1
TGCAGTGTTACCAAGATGGACAGCTACGAGCAGTACTTC,CSVTKMDSYEQYF,.,TRBV20-1,TRBJ2-7,.
TGTGCCAGCAGCTTGTACGTTGACAGGAAAGAGACCCAGTACTTC,CASSLYVDRKETQYF,once,TRBV13,TRBJ2-5,.
TGCGCCAGCAGCTTGGGATCCGACAGGGGGGTATATGGCTACACCTTC,CASSLGSDRGVYGYTF,.,TRBV5-1,TRBJ1-2,TRBD1
TGTGCCAGCAGCGCGGGACAAGCGAAGAACTATGGCTACACCTTC,CASSAGQAKNYGYTF,.,TRBV5-4,TRBJ1-2,.
TGTGCCAGCAGTACAGGTCCAGGGAAGGCCTACAATGAGCAGTTCTTC,CASSTGPGKAYNEQFF,.,TRBV12-3/TRBV12-4,TRBJ2-1,.
TGCAGTGCTGGGAGGGGCAGCTCCTACAATGAGCAGTTCTTC,CSAGRGSSYNEQFF,.,TRBV20-1,TRBJ2-1,TRBD2
TGTGCCAGCTCACCACCCTCTAAGCCCTCCTACAATGAGCAGTTCTTC,CASSPPSKPSYNEQFF,.,TRBV18,TRBJ2-1,.
TGCGCCAGCAGCGGGGGACTAGCGGGAGGAATCGAAGAGCAGTTCTTC,CASSGGLAGGIEEQFF,.,TRBV10-2,TRBJ2-1,TRBD2
TGTGCCAGCAGCGTAGATGGGGGCGCGGAGACCCAGTACTTC,CASSVDGGAETQYF,.,TRBV9,TRBJ2-5,.
TGTGCCAGCACCGCCGGAGGAGGGGAAGCGAGCAATCAGCCCCAGCATTTT,CASTAGGGEASNQPQHF,once,TRBV27,TRBJ1-5,.
TGCAGCGTTGAAACAGGGGTTAGGACTGAAGCTTTCTTT,CSVETGVRTEAFF,.,TRBV29-1,TRBJ1-1,TRBD1